This is a list of T cell receptor beta chains from one sample in a study of T cells in Graves' hyperthyroidism and ophthalmopathy. In TCRdb, the multiplex PCR reads were re-called with MiXCR into one record per CDR3 protein. This sample has 300,000 to 450,000 distinct CDR3 sequences, with roughly 12% found just once. The sequenced sample consisted of blood. The receptors derive from a man younger than 45 with Graves' hyperthyroidism that later progressed to Graves' ophthalmopathy. Each CDR3 is given with its conserved first and last residue. D genes are given only for firm matches. A row's size may be missing; if present it is once, few, many or a size class.

v_gene	j_gene	d_gene	abundance	CDR3aa	CDR3nt
TRBV5-6	TRBJ2-5	TRBD2	NA	CASSLSLAGGPEETQYF	TGTGCCAGCAGCTTGTCTCTAGCGGGGGGGCCGGAGGAGACCCAGTACTTC
TRBV5-6	TRBJ1-5	NA	NA	CASSLRYAHSNQPQHF	TGTGCCAGCAGCTTGCGGTACGCTCATAGCAATCAGCCCCAGCATTTT
TRBV24-1	TRBJ2-7	NA	many	CATSDAGMGNSYEQYF	TGTGCCACCAGTGATGCCGGGATGGGGAATTCCTACGAGCAGTACTTC
TRBV25-1	TRBJ2-2	TRBD2	NA	CASSERGVVTTGELFF	TGTGCCAGCAGTGAACGGGGGGTTGTAACAACCGGGGAGCTGTTTTTT
TRBV27	TRBJ2-7	NA	few	CASSLAGALYEQYF	TGTGCCAGCAGTTTGGCGGGGGCCCTCTACGAGCAGTACTTC
TRBV5-1	TRBJ2-1	NA	many	CASSLDPGRPYNEQFF	TGCGCCAGCAGCTTGGATCCGGGGCGCCCCTACAATGAGCAGTTCTTC
TRBV18	TRBJ2-1	NA	many	CASSPPGTRYNEQFF	TGTGCCAGCTCACCACCAGGGACACGCTACAATGAGCAGTTCTTC
TRBV29-1	TRBJ1-5	TRBD1	NA	CSAMTGRGQPQHF	TGCAGCGCCATGACAGGGCGAGGGCAGCCCCAGCATTTT
TRBV5-1	TRBJ2-7	NA	many	CASSIVTGHYEQYF	TGCGCCAGCAGCATCGTGACAGGCCACTACGAGCAGTACTTC
TRBV7-2	TRBJ2-7	TRBD1	many	CASSFTGTGVREQYF	TGTGCCAGCAGCTTTACCGGGACAGGGGTACGGGAGCAGTACTTC
TRBV7-6	TRBJ2-1	NA	few	CASTTPGATAGDEQFF	TGTGCCAGCACCACACCTGGGGCTACAGCTGGCGATGAGCAGTTCTTC
TRBV7-2	TRBJ2-2	NA	many	CASSFRVDGELFF	TGTGCCAGCAGCTTCAGGGTTGACGGGGAGCTGTTTTTT
TRBV20-1	TRBJ1-2	NA	few	CSAPPLKGAGYTF	TGCAGTGCCCCCCCCTTGAAGGGAGCGGGCTACACCTTC
TRBV28	TRBJ2-3	TRBD1	many	CASSFEWYMGDRDTDTQYF	TGTGCCAGCAGTTTTGAGTGGTATATGGGGGACAGGGACACAGATACGCAGTATTTT
TRBV9	TRBJ1-6	NA	few	CASSHRDGGPLHF	TGTGCCAGCAGCCACCGGGACGGTGGACCCCTCCACTTT
TRBV28	TRBJ1-2	TRBD1	few	CASSFPSGTGCGYTF	TGTGCCAGCAGTTTTCCCTCCGGGACAGGATGTGGCTACACCTTC
TRBV12-3/TRBV12-4	TRBJ2-1	NA	many	CASSLNPNEQFF	TGTGCCAGCAGTTTAAACCCTAATGAGCAGTTCTTC
TRBV30	TRBJ1-1	NA	many	CAWSVATYTEAFF	TGTGCCTGGAGTGTTGCTACCTACACTGAAGCTTTCTTT
TRBV5-5	TRBJ2-5	TRBD2	many	CASSLAPSGGARETQYF	TGTGCCAGCAGCTTGGCCCCTAGCGGGGGGGCGAGAGAGACCCAGTACTTC
TRBV9	TRBJ1-5	NA	many	CASSVGQSNQPQHF	TGTGCCAGCAGCGTTGGGCAGAGCAATCAGCCCCAGCATTTT
TRBV3-1	TRBJ1-2	NA	NA	CASSHPTNDGYTF	TGTGCCAGCAGCCACCCTACTAACGATGGCTACACCTTC
TRBV20-1	TRBJ2-1	NA	NA	CSAREEVSRFF	TGCAGTGCTAGAGAAGAAGTATCGAGGTTCTTC
TRBV6-5	TRBJ1-1	NA	few	CASSYSYGGNAEAFF	TGTGCCAGCAGTTACTCGTACGGGGGAAACGCTGAAGCTTTCTTT
TRBV5-6	TRBJ1-1	TRBD1	NA	CASSWQSFGTGAFF	TGTGCCAGCAGCTGGCAGTCTTTTGGGACAGGTGCTTTCTTT
TRBV20-1	TRBJ1-4	NA	many	CSAQGTGNEKLFF	TGCAGTGCTCAGGGGACGGGGAATGAAAAACTGTTTTTT
TRBV27	TRBJ2-7	NA	many	CASSVKGTLYEQYF	TGTGCCAGCAGTGTGAAAGGGACCCTCTACGAGCAGTACTTC
TRBV5-1	TRBJ1-2	TRBD1	NA	CASSSAGTGVGYGYTF	TGCGCCAGCAGCTCGGCCGGGACAGGGGTGGGCTATGGCTACACCTTC
TRBV12-3/TRBV12-4	TRBJ2-7	NA	NA	CASSLAGRGGFYEQYF	TGTGCCAGCAGTTTAGCGGGTCGGGGAGGATTCTACGAGCAGTACTTC
TRBV30	TRBJ2-7	TRBD1	few	CAWSNPHGTGVDYEQYF	TGTGCCTGGAGTAACCCCCACGGGACAGGGGTGGACTACGAGCAGTACTTC
TRBV7-9	TRBJ2-2	NA	many	CASSPGHIQFTGELFF	TGTGCCAGCAGTCCAGGGCATATCCAGTTCACCGGGGAGCTGTTTTTT
TRBV5-8	TRBJ1-5	TRBD1	many	CASSLYGTGGYYQPQHF	TGTGCCAGCAGCTTGTACGGGACAGGAGGTTATTATCAGCCCCAGCATTTT
TRBV20-1	TRBJ2-5	TRBD1	few	CSARPGQGASEETQYF	TGCAGTGCTAGGCCCGGACAGGGGGCGTCGGAAGAGACCCAGTACTTC
TRBV13	TRBJ2-5	TRBD2	NA	CASSRYGAGGPETQYF	TGTGCCAGCAGCCGTTACGGAGCGGGGGGGCCAGAGACCCAGTACTTC
TRBV28	TRBJ2-1	NA	many	CAPGNGYMKLYNEQFF	TGTGCCCCCGGGAATGGATACATGAAACTGTACAATGAGCAGTTCTTC
TRBV3-1	TRBJ1-3	NA	NA	CASSPRLGPSGNTIYF	TGTGCCAGCAGCCCCCGCCTGGGGCCTTCTGGAAACACCATATATTTT
TRBV6-1	TRBJ2-5	NA	many	CASSYPPVGRVFQETQYF	TGTGCCAGCAGTTACCCCCCGGTGGGCAGGGTATTTCAAGAGACCCAGTACTTC
TRBV10-2	TRBJ1-1	NA	NA	CASSESTEAFF	TGCGCCAGCAGTGAGTCGACTGAAGCTTTCTTT
TRBV20-1	TRBJ1-1	TRBD1	many	CSAVKLQGLNTEAFF	TGCAGTGCTGTTAAACTACAGGGGCTTAACACTGAAGCTTTCTTT
TRBV6-1	TRBJ2-1	TRBD1	many	CASRGTVTYNEQFF	TGTGCCAGCAGGGGGACAGTAACCTACAATGAGCAGTTCTTC
TRBV11-2	TRBJ2-1	NA	once	CASSSHRVSYNEQFF	TGTGCCAGCAGCTCACACAGGGTCTCCTACAATGAGCAGTTCTTC
TRBV5-1	TRBJ2-5	TRBD1	many	CASSLGQGAGETQYF	TGTGCCAGCAGCTTAGGACAGGGGGCCGGAGAGACCCAGTACTTC
TRBV5-5	TRBJ1-5	NA	many	CASSLFPSNQPQHF	TGTGCCAGCAGCTTATTTCCCAGCAATCAGCCCCAGCATTTT